The 3 T cell receptor beta chains listed next were all sequenced from one sample in a study of T cells in Graves' hyperthyroidism and ophthalmopathy. RNA transcripts yielded amplified TCR beta CDR3 regions. A first-round RT-PCR of the TCR CDR3 used the HTBI primer set. TCRdb reprocessed the multiplex PCR reads with MiXCR, giving one entry per CDR3 protein. The repertoire holds a few hundred thousand distinct CDR3 sequences, with around 15% as singletons. The specimen was blood. Receptors originate from a woman aged 25 to 39 with Graves' ophthalmopathy.

This clonotype has ten or more counts. The CDR3 is CASSSLPAAKETQYF. CDR3 bases: TGTGCCAGCTCGTCCCTTCCTGCAGCAAAAGAGACCCAGTACTTC. The chain links TRBV18 to TRBJ2-5; D is undetermined. Looked up from germline, CDR1 is KGHSH and CDR2 is LQKENI. V was trimmed by 6 bases and J by 3 bases, leaving 17 bases between them. The CDR3 is 15 amino acids. The complete variable domain, with remaining parts taken from reference TRBV18 and TRBJ2-5, reads NAGVMQNPRHLVRRRGQEARLRCSPMKGHSHVYWYRQLPEEGLKFMVYLQKENIIDESGMPKERFSAEFPKEGPSILRIQQVVRGDSAAYFCASSSLPAAKETQYFGPGTRLLVL.

This clonotype has more than one count but fewer than ten. The V call is TRBV11-3, the J call TRBJ1-3, with D possibly being TRBD1 (5 bases). Trimming removed 1 base from V and 0 bases from J, with 13 bases in between. The germline CDR1 and CDR2 sequences are SGHNT and YENEEA. The CDR3 spans 17 residues. CDR3 in amino acids: CASSLGPGPPSGNTIYF. CDR3 nucleotides: TGTGCCAGCAGCTTAGGCCCGGGGCCCCCCTCTGGAAACACCATATATTTT.

This clonotype was found many times. The gene calls are TRBV29-1 and TRBJ2-2; tentative D call: TRBD2 (6 bases). Germline-derived CDR1 and CDR2 are SQVTM and ANQGSEA. Trimming took 4 bases from V and 5 from J, leaving 14 bases between them. The CDR3 length is 14 residues. In DNA form, the CDR3 reads TGCAGCGTTGTACCGGGGGATGGGACCGGGGAGCTGTTTTTT. As protein: CSVVPGDGTGELFF.